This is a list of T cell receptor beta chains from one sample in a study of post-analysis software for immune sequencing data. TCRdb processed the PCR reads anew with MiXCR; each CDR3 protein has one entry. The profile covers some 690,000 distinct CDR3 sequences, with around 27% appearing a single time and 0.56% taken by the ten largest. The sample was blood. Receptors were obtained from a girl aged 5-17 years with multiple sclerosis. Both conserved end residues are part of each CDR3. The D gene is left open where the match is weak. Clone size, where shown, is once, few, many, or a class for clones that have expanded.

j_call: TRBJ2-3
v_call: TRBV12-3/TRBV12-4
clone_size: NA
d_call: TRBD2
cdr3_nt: TGTGCCAGCAGAATCCTAGGACTAGCAGCAGATACGCAGTATTTT
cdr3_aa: CASRILGLAADTQYF

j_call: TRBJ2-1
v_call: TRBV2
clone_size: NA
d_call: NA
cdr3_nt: TGTGCCAGCAGTTACACTAACAATGAGCAGTTCTTC
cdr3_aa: CASSYTNNEQFF

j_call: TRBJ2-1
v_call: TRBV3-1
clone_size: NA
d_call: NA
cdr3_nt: TGTGCCAGCAGCCCAAGGAGAGTAGCCAAAAACATTCAGTTCTTC
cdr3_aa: CASSPRRVAKNIQFF

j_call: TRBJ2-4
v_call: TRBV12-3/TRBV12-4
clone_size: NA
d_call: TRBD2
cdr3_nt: TGTGCCAGCAGTCGGACTAGCGGGGTGCTGGGGGAGAAAAACATTCAGTACTTC
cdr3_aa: CASSRTSGVLGEKNIQYF

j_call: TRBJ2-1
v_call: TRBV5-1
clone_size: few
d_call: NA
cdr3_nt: TGCGCCAGCAGCTTGGGCGGGACGGGGAATTGGAATGAGCAGTTCTTC
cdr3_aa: CASSLGGTGNWNEQFF

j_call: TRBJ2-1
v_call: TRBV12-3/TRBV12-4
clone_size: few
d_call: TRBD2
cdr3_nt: TGTGCCAGCAGGCAAACTAGCGGGGGGATAAGCTCCTACAATGAGCAGTTCTTC
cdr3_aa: CASRQTSGGISSYNEQFF

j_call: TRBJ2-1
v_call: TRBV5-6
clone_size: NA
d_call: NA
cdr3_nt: TGTGCCAGCAGCTTGTTATGGTTATCCGTCGGGACTCAAGGTAATGAGCAGTTCTTC
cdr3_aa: CASSLLWLSVGTQGNEQFF

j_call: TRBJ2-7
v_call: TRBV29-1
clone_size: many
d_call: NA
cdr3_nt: TGCAGCGTTGGCGGGCTCCACGAGCAGTACTTC
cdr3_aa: CSVGGLHEQYF

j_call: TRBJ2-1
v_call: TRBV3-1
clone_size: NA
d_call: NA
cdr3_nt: TGTGCCAGCAGGGGCCGGGACCCGATTACAGAGCAGTTCTTC
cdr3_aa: CASRGRDPITEQFF

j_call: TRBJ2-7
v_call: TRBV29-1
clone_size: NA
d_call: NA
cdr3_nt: TGCAGCGTCACGGGCTCGGCCTGGGTTGAGCAGTACTTC
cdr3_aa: CSVTGSAWVEQYF

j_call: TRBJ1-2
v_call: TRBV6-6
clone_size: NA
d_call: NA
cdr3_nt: TGTGCCAGCAGTTACTCAGGAGGTCTAATGCTGAGCTACACCTTC
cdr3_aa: CASSYSGGLMLSYTF

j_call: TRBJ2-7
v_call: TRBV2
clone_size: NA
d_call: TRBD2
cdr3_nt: TGTGCCAGCAGCAGGGAGGGCTCGCTGAACGAGCAGTACTTC
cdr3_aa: CASSREGSLNEQYF

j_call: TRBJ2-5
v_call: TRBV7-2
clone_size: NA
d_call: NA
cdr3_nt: TGTGCCAGCAGCACGACCCCGGAGGCCCAGTACTTC
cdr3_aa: CASSTTPEAQYF

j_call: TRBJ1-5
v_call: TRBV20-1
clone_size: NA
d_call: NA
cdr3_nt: TGCAGTGCTAGAGATCGTGCGAAATTCACGGGCAATCAGCCCCAGCATTTT
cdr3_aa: CSARDRAKFTGNQPQHF

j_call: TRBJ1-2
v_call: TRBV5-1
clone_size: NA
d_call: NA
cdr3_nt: TGCGCCAGCAGCCCCGACGTCGGGGCTGGCTACACCTTC
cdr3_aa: CASSPDVGAGYTF

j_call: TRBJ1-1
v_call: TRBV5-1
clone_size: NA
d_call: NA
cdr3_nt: TGCGCCAGCAGCTTGGGGGGGCTCACTGAAGCTTTCTTT
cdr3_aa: CASSLGGLTEAFF

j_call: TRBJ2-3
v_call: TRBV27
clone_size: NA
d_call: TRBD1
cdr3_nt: TGTGCCAGCAGTTTAAATTACAGGGGGGATACGCAGTATTTT
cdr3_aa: CASSLNYRGDTQYF

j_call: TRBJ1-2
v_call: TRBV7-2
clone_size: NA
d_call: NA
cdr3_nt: TGTGCCAACAGTTGGACCCTTGGCGGTAACTATGGCTACACCTTC
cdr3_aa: CANSWTLGGNYGYTF

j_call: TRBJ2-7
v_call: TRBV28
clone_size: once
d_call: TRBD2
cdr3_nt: TGTGCCAGCAGCCTAAGCCCTAGCGGCAACCCCTACGAGCAGTACTTC
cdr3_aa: CASSLSPSGNPYEQYF

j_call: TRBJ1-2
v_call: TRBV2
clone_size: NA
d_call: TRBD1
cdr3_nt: TGTGCCAGCAGTGCGGGACAGTTCGTCTATGGCTACACCTTC
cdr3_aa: CASSAGQFVYGYTF

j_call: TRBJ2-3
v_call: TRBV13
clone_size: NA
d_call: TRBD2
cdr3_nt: TGTGCCAGCAGCTTGGGTTTGGTAGCGGGAGTAGCGGATACGCAGTATTTT
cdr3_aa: CASSLGLVAGVADTQYF

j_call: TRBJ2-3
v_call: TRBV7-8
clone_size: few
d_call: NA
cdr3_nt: TGTGCCAGCAGCTTAGAGGGGGGGTTCAGCACAGATATGCAGTATTTT
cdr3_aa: CASSLEGGFSTDMQYF

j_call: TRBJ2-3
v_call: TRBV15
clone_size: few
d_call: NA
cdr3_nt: TGTGCCACCAGCAGAGATCCGAGGGGCGCGGGGGATACGCAGTATTTT
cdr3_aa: CATSRDPRGAGDTQYF

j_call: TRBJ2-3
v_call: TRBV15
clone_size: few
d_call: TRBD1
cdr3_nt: TGTGCCACCAGCAGGGGAACGGGACAGGTCTTGGATACGCAGTATTTT
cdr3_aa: CATSRGTGQVLDTQYF

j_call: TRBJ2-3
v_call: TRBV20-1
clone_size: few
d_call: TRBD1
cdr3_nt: TGCAGTGGTACAGGACAGGCCGACCCCTGGACAGATACGCAGTATTTT
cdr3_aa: CSGTGQADPWTDTQYF

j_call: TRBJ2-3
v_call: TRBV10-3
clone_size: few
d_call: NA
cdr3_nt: TGTGCCATCAGCCCATTAGGACTCGCTGTAGGCACAGATACGCAGTATTTT
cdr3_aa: CAISPLGLAVGTDTQYF

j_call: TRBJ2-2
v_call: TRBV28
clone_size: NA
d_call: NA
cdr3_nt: TGTGCCAGCAGCTCGGGGCGTTGGACCGGGGAGCTGTTTTTT
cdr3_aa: CASSSGRWTGELFF

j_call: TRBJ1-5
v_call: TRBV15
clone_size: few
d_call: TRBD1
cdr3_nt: TGTGCCACCAGCACTCGGACAGGTGGAAAGCCCCAGCATTTT
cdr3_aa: CATSTRTGGKPQHF

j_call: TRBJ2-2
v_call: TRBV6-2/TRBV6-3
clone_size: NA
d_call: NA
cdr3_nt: TGTGCCAGTGGGGGCGAGCGTTGGACCGGGGAGCTGTTTTTT
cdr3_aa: CASGGERWTGELFF

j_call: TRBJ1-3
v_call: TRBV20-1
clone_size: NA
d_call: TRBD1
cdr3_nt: TGCAGTGCAGAGGACAGGGGGTCCTCTGGAAACACCATATATTTT
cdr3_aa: CSAEDRGSSGNTIYF

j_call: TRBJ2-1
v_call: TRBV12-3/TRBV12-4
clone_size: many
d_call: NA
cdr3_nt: TGTGCCAGCAGGGCTGCCAGTGGGCTCCCCTACAATGAGCAGTTCTTC
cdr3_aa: CASRAASGLPYNEQFF

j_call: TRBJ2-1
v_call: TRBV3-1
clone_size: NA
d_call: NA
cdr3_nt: TGTGCCAGCAGCCAAGTCCACGGGAATGAGCAGTTCTTC
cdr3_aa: CASSQVHGNEQFF

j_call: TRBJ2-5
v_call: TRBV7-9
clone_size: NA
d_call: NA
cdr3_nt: TGTGCCAGCAGCTTCTGGATTGGGGAAGAAGAGACCCAGTACTTC
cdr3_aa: CASSFWIGEEETQYF

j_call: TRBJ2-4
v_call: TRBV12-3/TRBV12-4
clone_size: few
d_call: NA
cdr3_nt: TGTGCCAGCAGGAACGGAGGGTCCCTCGGAAACATTCAGTACTTC
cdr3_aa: CASRNGGSLGNIQYF

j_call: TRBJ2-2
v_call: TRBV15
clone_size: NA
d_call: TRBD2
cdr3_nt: TGTGCCACCAGCAGAGATTACCCGGCTAGCGGAAACACCGGGGAGCTGTTTTTT
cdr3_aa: CATSRDYPASGNTGELFF

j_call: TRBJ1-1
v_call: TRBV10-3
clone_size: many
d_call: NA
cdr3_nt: TGTGCCATCAGTGACCCTAGGGTTAACTCTGAAGCTTTCTTT
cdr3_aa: CAISDPRVNSEAFF

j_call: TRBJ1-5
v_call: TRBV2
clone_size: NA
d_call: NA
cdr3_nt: TGTGCCACAGACGGGGGGAGCAATCAGCCCCAGCATTTT
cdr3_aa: CATDGGSNQPQHF

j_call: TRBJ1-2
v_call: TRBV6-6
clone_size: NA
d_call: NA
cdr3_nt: TGTGCCAGCAGTACGATCCAGGGGCGGTTTGGCTACACCTTC
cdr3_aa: CASSTIQGRFGYTF

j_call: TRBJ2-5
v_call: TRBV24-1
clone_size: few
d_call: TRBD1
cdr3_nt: TGTGCCACCAGTGATGGGACAGGCCAAGAGACCCAGTACTTC
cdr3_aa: CATSDGTGQETQYF

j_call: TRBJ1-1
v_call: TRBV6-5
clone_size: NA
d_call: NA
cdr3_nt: TGTGCCAGCAGTTACTCGTTGGTCCTGACCACTGAAGCTTTCTTT
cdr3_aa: CASSYSLVLTTEAFF

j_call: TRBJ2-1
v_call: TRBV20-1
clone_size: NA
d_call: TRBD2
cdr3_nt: TGCAGTGCTAGTCACGTCCCGGGACTAGCGGGGAGCTCCTACAATGAGCAGTTCTTC
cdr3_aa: CSASHVPGLAGSSYNEQFF

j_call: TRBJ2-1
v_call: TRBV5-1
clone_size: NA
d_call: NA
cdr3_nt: TGCGCCAGCAGCTTGGCACAGCAAATAACCTACAATGAGCAGTTCTTC
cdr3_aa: CASSLAQQITYNEQFF

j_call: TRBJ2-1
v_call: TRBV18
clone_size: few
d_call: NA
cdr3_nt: TGTGCCAGCTCACCGGTGACAGAGCAGTTCTTC
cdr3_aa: CASSPVTEQFF

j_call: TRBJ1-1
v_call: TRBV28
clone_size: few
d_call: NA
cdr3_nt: TGTGCCAGCAGCCTTAGGGTGCCCAACACTGAAGCTTTCTTT
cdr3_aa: CASSLRVPNTEAFF

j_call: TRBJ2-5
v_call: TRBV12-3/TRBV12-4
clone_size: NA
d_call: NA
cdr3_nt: TGTGCCAGCAGTTTAGTGGGCATGCGGGGGACCCAGTACTTC
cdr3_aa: CASSLVGMRGTQYF